This TCR beta chain originates from a study of cytomegalovirus exposure and HLA in healthy donors. Produced via immunoSEQ multiplex PCR; TCRdb's table is partial and in-frame only. Of under 150,000 clones listed, roughly nine tenths are singletons. Germline loops: CDR1 WSHSY, CDR2 SAAADI. The CDR3 runs 15 residues. Trimming shortened V by 0 bases and J by 6 bases, and 11 bases separated the two germline ends. The genes are TRBV10-2 and TRBJ2-2, with a possible D match to TRBD2 (5 bases). This TCR came from a man aged 18 to 30 in good health and CMV-seronegative. Sequenced input: PBMCs. The CDR3 here is CASSESGLAPGELFF. The CDR3 bases are TGCGCCAGCAGTGAGTCAGGCCTAGCCCCCGGGGAGCTGTTTTTT.